This T cell receptor beta chain derives from a study of blood T cell repertoires in COVID-19. Study context: The samples span acute and convalescent COVID-19 from the United States, Italy and Spain. T cells, B-cell-depleted T cells, or PBMCs provided the cDNA or gDNA that served as material.

Authors' methods: Nucleated cell number was recorded as an estimate derived from reference gene primer amplification. Measured with immunoSEQ multiplex PCR; TCRdb has only the in-frame clones, and not every one. V, J and clone size are taken as reported in that table, and D and trimming were inferred from the DNA itself. The sample consists of fewer than 250,000 clones, around 86% of them appearing once. This CDR3 spans 15 amino acids. J gave up 2 bases and V 4 bases, and 5 bases lay outside the gene matches. The germline V gene encodes CDR1 SGHDN and CDR2 FVKESK. The chain carries TRBV14 and TRBJ2-7, with TRBD2 identical over 10 bases. The clonotype was recovered from a man between 60 and 75 years old who had recovered from COVID-19. Sequenced material: peripheral blood. The CDR3 region has the DNA TGTGCCAGCAGCCCCGCGGGACTAGCGACCTACGAGCAGTACTTC. Translating gives CASSPAGLATYEQYF. The variable domain in full, completed from reference TRBV14 and TRBJ2-7, reads EAGVTQFPSHSVIEKGQTVTLRCDPISGHDNLYWYRRVMGKEIKFLLHFVKESKQDESGMPNNRFLAERTGGTYSTLKVQPAELEDSGVYFCASSPAGLATYEQYFGPGTRLTVT.